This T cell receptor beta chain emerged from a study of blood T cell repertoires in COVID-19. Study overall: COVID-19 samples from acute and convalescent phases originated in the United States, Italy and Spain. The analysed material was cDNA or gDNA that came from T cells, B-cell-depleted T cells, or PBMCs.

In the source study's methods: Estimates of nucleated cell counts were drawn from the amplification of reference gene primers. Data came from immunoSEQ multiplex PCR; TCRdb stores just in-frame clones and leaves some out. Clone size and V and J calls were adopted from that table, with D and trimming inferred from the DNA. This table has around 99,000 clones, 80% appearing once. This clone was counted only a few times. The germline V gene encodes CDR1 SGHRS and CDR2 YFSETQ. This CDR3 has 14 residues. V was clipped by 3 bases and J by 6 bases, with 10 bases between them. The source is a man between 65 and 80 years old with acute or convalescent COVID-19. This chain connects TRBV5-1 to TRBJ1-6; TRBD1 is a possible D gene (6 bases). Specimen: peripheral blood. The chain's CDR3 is CASSSAGANSPLHF. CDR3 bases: TGCGCCAGCAGCTCCGCGGGGGCTAATTCACCCCTCCACTTT.